This T cell receptor beta chain was sequenced during a study of blood T cell repertoires in COVID-19 (dated by TCRdb to between 2020 and 2021). Study-wide context: Samples covering the acute and convalescent phases of COVID-19 were provided by collaborators in the United States, Italy and Spain. The repertoires were released in a freely available public database meant as a resource for research on the immune response to SARS-CoV-2. The prospective study material was composed of cDNA or gDNA derived from T cells, B-cell-depleted T cells, or PBMCs. The sample metadata nearly always contained a de-identified subject ID, COVID-19 status, age in years and sex. Subjects who had been exposed to COVID-19, were actively infected with it, or had recovered from it provided the deeply sampled blood TCRbeta repertoires that made up the dataset. Samples came from the ongoing ImmuneRACE study (first 160 participants) plus 1,254 subjects from 6 global collaborators. Where available, HLA class I and class II types were obtained from metadata supplied by the sample provider rather than from assay-based typing.

Relative to germline, V is 0 bases shorter and J is 5 bases shorter, with 22 bases between their ends. The CDR3, from cysteine to phenylalanine, totals 19 residues. The retained sequence is limited to the CDR3, 57 bases, with the frame set at the first base. As encoded in the germline V gene, CDR1 is LGHNA while CDR2 is YSLEER. Participants in the prospective study were aged roughly 18 to 89 years, lived in under 30 United States geographic areas, and enrolled through a virtual design. In the prospective study, cohorts were assigned on the basis of participant-reported clinical history obtained from a screening survey and a study questionnaire. In the prospective study, whole blood, serum and a nasopharyngeal or oropharyngeal swab were collected from each participant by mobile phlebotomists. Participants in the prospective study had the option to provide additional blood draws and questionnaires over an approximately 2-month period. Before DNA extraction, blood samples from the prospective study were shipped at room temperature or frozen.

TCRbeta CDR3 regions were amplified from genomic DNA by means of the immunoSEQ Assay, a bias-controlled multiplex PCR. From the authors' description of their analysis: The number of nucleated cells in each sample was estimated from the amplification of reference gene primers within the assay. To quantify the absolute abundance of each unique TCRbeta CDR3 rearrangement, sequence reads were collapsed and filtered. For each sample, productive Simpson clonality was calculated as the square root of Simpson's diversity index over productive rearrangements. The source is immuneACCESS, and TCRdb retained only in-frame sequences with V and J called. Part of the clones is not carried over; for the studies checked, unresolved V genes explain less than half of this, and the remainder is unexplained. The V and J calls and the clone size are those of that table, but D and trimming were determined from the DNA. For this sample there are a few hundred thousand clones; approximately 79% appear just once. Clones ranked in the top ten supply about 4% of the sample.

What the authors observed across the whole study: The quantity of clinical and demographic metadata differed by source and by participant and was supplied without curation.

Points on this clone: Its binding antigen is unknown. The sample holds no much larger clone one base away, and base qualities are not on file.

The chain employs TRBV4-3 and TRBJ1-4; the D region possibly corresponds to TRBD1 (6 bases align). This clonotype originated in a man aged 25-40 years with acute COVID-19. The sample comprised PBMCs or T cells enriched from blood (not recorded which). The CDR3 reads as follows: CASSQDGAGAPRPNEKLFF. The nucleotide sequence reads TGCGCCAGCAGCCAAGACGGGGCGGGGGCGCCAAGACCGAATGAAAAACTGTTTTTT.